This is a list of T cell receptor beta chains from one sample in a study of CD8 T cells in ankylosing spondylitis. TCRdb reprocessed the 5' RACE reads via MiXCR and lists one record per CDR3 protein. Counted here are about 330,000 distinct CDR3 sequences, under 8.5% occurring once; the ten biggest clones make up more than 14%. The sequencing sample was made of blood, either unsorted or a sorted T cell fraction (not recorded which). These receptors all come from a male donor with ankylosing spondylitis. The CDR3 runs from the conserved cysteine through the conserved F or W. A D gene is named only where the DNA matches it firmly. Clone sizes are given selectively: once, few, many, or a class where the clone is expanded.

NA	NA	TRBV20-1	TRBJ2-5	CSASAVALEETQYF	TGCAGTGCTAGTGCGGTAGCACTCGAAGAGACCCAGTACTTC
NA	few	TRBV29-1	TRBJ1-1	CSVGGGWTEAFF	TGCAGCGTTGGGGGGGGGTGGACTGAAGCTTTCTTT
NA	NA	TRBV9	TRBJ2-1	CESKRWAQYNEQFF	TGTGAGAGCAAGCGGTGGGCACAGTACAATGAGCAGTTCTTC
NA	few	TRBV4-1	TRBJ1-4	CASSQDGEGYNEKLFF	TGCGCCAGCAGCCAAGATGGGGAGGGGTATAATGAAAAACTGTTTTTT
NA	NA	TRBV12-3/TRBV12-4	TRBJ2-7	CASSPGSGVLVEQYF	TGTGCCAGCAGCCCGGGGTCAGGGGTCCTTGTCGAGCAGTACTTC
NA	NA	TRBV18	TRBJ1-6	CASSPPNSYNSPLHF	TGTGCCAGCTCACCACCGAATTCCTATAATTCACCCCTCCACTTT
NA	NA	TRBV20-1	TRBJ2-7	CSASSRLPRVEQYF	TGCAGTGCTAGTAGTCGGCTACCGCGGGTCGAGCAGTACTTC
NA	few	TRBV5-1	TRBJ2-3	CASSLPASTDTQYF	TGCGCCAGCAGCCTGCCGGCGAGCACAGATACGCAGTATTTT
TRBD1	few	TRBV3-1	TRBJ2-1	CASSQMGQGGNEQFF	TGTGCCAGCAGCCAGATGGGACAGGGTGGGAATGAGCAGTTCTTC
NA	many	TRBV29-1	TRBJ2-2	CSVGGKGSANTGELFF	TGCAGCGTTGGGGGAAAGGGCTCCGCGAACACCGGGGAGCTGTTTTTT
NA	NA	TRBV18	TRBJ1-3	CASSPYQGQAGNTIYF	TGTGCCAGCTCACCATATCAGGGGCAGGCTGGAAACACCATATATTTT
TRBD1	many	TRBV7-8	TRBJ2-4	CASSQGDIQYF	TGTGCCAGCAGCCAGGGGGACATTCAGTACTTC
NA	few	TRBV20-1	TRBJ1-2	CSARPSGPLGYYGYTF	TGCAGTGCTAGACCATCGGGTCCCCTCGGCTACTATGGCTACACCTTC
NA	NA	TRBV27	TRBJ2-1	CAAGGSYGEQFF	TGTGCCGCCGGAGGGTCGTACGGTGAGCAGTTCTTC
TRBD2	NA	TRBV15	TRBJ2-3	CATSRVAGGTDTQYF	TGTGCCACCAGCAGAGTAGCGGGAGGGACAGATACGCAGTATTTT
NA	NA	TRBV7-6	TRBJ2-7	CASSRDESGYEQYF	TGTGCCAGCAGTCGGGACGAGAGTGGTTACGAGCAGTACTTC
NA	NA	TRBV28	TRBJ1-2	CASSSATLDGYTF	TGTGCCAGCAGCTCCGCCACCCTGGATGGCTACACCTTC
TRBD2	few	TRBV9	TRBJ2-3	CASSDRDYMENTQYF	TGTGCCAGCAGCGATCGGGACTACATGGAGAATACGCAGTATTTT
TRBD2	NA	TRBV6-1	TRBJ2-3	CASTTAGGIADTQYF	TGTGCCAGCACCACAGCGGGAGGGATCGCAGATACGCAGTATTTT
NA	many	TRBV10-3	TRBJ2-3	CAITITETDTQYF	TGTGCCATCACTATCACAGAGACAGATACGCAGTATTTT
NA	NA	TRBV5-1	TRBJ2-1	CASSLGAPYNEQFF	TGCGCCAGCAGCTTGGGGGCCCCATACAATGAGCAGTTCTTC
TRBD2	NA	TRBV29-1	TRBJ2-1	CSVDAAGGPTYNEQFF	TGCAGCGTTGACGCTGCGGGAGGGCCTACCTACAATGAGCAGTTCTTC
TRBD1	many	TRBV12-3/TRBV12-4	TRBJ1-6	CASSLGQGIGSPLHF	TGTGCCAGCAGTTTAGGACAGGGGATAGGTTCACCCCTCCACTTT
TRBD1	many	TRBV12-3/TRBV12-4	TRBJ2-7	CASSFGQASTEQYF	TGTGCCAGCAGTTTCGGACAGGCCTCGACCGAGCAGTACTTC
NA	few	TRBV20-1	TRBJ1-3	CSAAEPAPSGDTIYF	TGCAGTGCCGCGGAACCGGCTCCGTCTGGCGACACCATATATTTT
NA	NA	TRBV9	TRBJ2-5	CASSDGGQETQYF	TGTGCCAGCAGCGATGGGGGCCAAGAGACCCAGTACTTC
TRBD2	many	TRBV4-2	TRBJ2-1	CASSQDRLARGSYNEQFF	TGTGCCAGCAGCCAAGATCGACTAGCGCGAGGTTCCTACAATGAGCAGTTCTTC
TRBD1	NA	TRBV24-1	TRBJ2-7	CATSDGRQGINEQYF	TGTGCCACCAGTGATGGACGACAGGGGATCAACGAGCAGTACTTC
NA	NA	TRBV5-1	TRBJ2-7	CASSDPRSSYEQYF	TGCGCCAGCAGCGACCCCAGGAGCTCCTACGAGCAGTACTTC
NA	NA	TRBV29-1	TRBJ2-7	CSVAWGDVYRLYEQYF	TGCAGCGTGGCATGGGGTGACGTTTACAGACTCTACGAGCAGTACTTC
TRBD1	many	TRBV29-1	TRBJ2-7	CSVLTRDRGTYEQYF	TGCAGCGTTTTGACCCGGGACAGGGGGACCTACGAGCAGTACTTC
TRBD1	NA	TRBV15	TRBJ2-5	CATSRGLDRGIQTQYF	TGTGCCACCAGCAGAGGTCTGGACAGGGGGATTCAGACCCAGTACTTC
TRBD1	NA	TRBV20-1	TRBJ2-5	CSAWEGQGGETQYF	TGCAGTGCATGGGAAGGACAGGGTGGAGAGACCCAGTACTTC
NA	NA	TRBV13	TRBJ2-1	CASVDRSSYNEQFF	TGTGCCAGCGTCGACAGGAGCTCCTACAATGAGCAGTTCTTC
TRBD1	few	TRBV7-9	TRBJ2-7	CASSPSPVGTGGLEQYF	TGTGCCAGCAGCCCGAGCCCAGTCGGGACAGGGGGCCTCGAGCAGTACTTC
TRBD2	NA	TRBV4-2	TRBJ2-1	CASSQAGTSGSNEQFF	TGTGCCAGCAGCCAAGCCGGGACTAGCGGGAGTAATGAGCAGTTCTTC
TRBD1	NA	TRBV27	TRBJ2-7	CASSTGTGSAEQYF	TGTGCCAGCAGTACCGGGACAGGGAGTGCCGAGCAGTACTTC
TRBD1	NA	TRBV20-1	TRBJ2-5	CSARPGQAQETQYF	TGCAGTGCTAGACCGGGACAGGCCCAAGAGACCCAGTACTTC
NA	many	TRBV20-1	TRBJ1-4	CSASRLRTTNEKLFF	TGCAGTGCTAGTAGACTTCGAACAACTAATGAAAAACTGTTTTTT
TRBD1	few	TRBV9	TRBJ2-2	CASSVLGGGHTGELFF	TGTGCCAGCAGCGTATTAGGGGGCGGGCACACCGGGGAGCTGTTTTTT
NA	few	TRBV5-6	TRBJ1-2	CASSLKDWIPREYGYTF	TGTGCCAGCAGCTTGAAGGATTGGATCCCAAGAGAGTATGGCTACACCTTC
NA	NA	TRBV5-1	TRBJ2-3	CASSLAEGRADTQYF	TGCGCCAGCAGCTTGGCCGAGGGGCGGGCAGATACGCAGTATTTT
NA	many	TRBV3-1	TRBJ2-5	CASSQTFSLGQETQYF	TGTGCCAGCAGCCAAACGTTTTCTTTGGGACAAGAGACCCAGTACTTC
NA	many	TRBV19	TRBJ1-1	CASRPRQIAEAFF	TGTGCCAGTAGACCCCGACAGATCGCTGAAGCTTTCTTT
NA	few	TRBV7-3	TRBJ2-7	CASSKTGGTDSYEQYF	TGTGCCAGCAGTAAGACGGGCGGGACAGACAGTTACGAGCAGTACTTC
NA	NA	TRBV27	TRBJ2-7	CASSLSIGVGEQYF	TGTGCCAGCAGTTTATCGATCGGGGTCGGCGAGCAGTACTTC
NA	many	TRBV6-1	TRBJ1-1	CASSVNSPNTEAFF	TGTGCCAGCAGTGTTAACAGCCCGAACACTGAAGCTTTCTTT